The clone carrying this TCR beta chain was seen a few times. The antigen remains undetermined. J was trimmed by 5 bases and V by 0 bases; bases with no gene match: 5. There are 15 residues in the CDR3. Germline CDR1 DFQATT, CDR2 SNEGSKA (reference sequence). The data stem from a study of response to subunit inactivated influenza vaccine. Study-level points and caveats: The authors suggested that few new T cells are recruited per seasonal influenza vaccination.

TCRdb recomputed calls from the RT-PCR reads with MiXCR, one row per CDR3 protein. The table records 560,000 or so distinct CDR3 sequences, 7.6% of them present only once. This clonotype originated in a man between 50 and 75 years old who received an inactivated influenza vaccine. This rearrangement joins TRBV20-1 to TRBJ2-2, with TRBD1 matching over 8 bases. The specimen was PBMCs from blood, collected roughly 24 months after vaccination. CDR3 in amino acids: CSARDTGGRTGELFF. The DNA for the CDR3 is TGCAGTGCTAGAGACACAGGGGGTCGGACCGGGGAGCTGTTTTTT.